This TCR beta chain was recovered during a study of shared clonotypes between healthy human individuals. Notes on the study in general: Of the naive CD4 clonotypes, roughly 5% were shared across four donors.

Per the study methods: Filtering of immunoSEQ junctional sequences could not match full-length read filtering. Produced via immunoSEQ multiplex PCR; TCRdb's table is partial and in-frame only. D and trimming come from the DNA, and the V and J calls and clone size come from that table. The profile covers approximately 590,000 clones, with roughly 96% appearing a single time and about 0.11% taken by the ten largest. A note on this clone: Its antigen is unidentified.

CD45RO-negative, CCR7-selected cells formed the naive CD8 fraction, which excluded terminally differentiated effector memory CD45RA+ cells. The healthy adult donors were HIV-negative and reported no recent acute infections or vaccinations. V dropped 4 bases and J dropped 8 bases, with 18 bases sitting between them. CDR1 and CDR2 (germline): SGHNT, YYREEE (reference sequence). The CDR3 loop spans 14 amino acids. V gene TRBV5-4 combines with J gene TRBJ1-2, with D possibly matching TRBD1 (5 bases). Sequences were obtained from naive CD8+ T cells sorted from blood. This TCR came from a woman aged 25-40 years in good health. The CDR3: CASSGGARVRGYTF. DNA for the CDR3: TGTGCCAGCAGCGGTGGGGCACGGGTTCGGGGCTACACCTTC. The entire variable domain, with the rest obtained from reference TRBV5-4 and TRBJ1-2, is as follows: ETGVTQSPTHLIKTRGQQVTLRCSSQSGHNTVSWYQQALGQGPQFIFQYYREEENGRGNFPPRFSGLQFPNYSSELNVNALELDDSALYLCASSGGARVRGYTFGSGTRLTVV.